Listed below are T cell receptor beta chains from one sample, sequenced in a study of OX40 agonist ivuxolimab in advanced cancers. Libraries were prepared by immunoSEQ multiplex PCR; TCRdb keeps only in-frame clonotypes and omits some of them. The table shows around 160 clones, with around 85% occurring only once. Sample collection was performed in a trial of the OX40 agonist ivuxolimab. The source is an adult with an advanced solid tumor such as melanoma, head and neck, liver or kidney cancer. The CDR3 runs from the conserved cysteine through the conserved F or W. A D gene is named only where the DNA matches it firmly. Only some rows state a clone size, as once, few, many or a class for expanded clones.

CDR3aa	CDR3nt	abundance	d_gene	j_gene	v_gene
CASGMGGGEYTEAFF	TGTGCCAGCGGGATGGGAGGGGGCGAGTACACTGAAGCTTTCTTT	once	TRBD1	TRBJ1-1	TRBV28
CASSFDRGREKLFF	TGCGCCAGCAGCTTTGACAGGGGTAGGGAAAAACTGTTTTTT	NA	TRBD1	TRBJ1-4	TRBV5-1
CASSLGLAGSNEQFF	TGTGCCAGCAGCTTGGGGCTAGCGGGAAGTAATGAGCAGTTCTTC	NA	TRBD2	TRBJ2-1	TRBV7-7
CASTEGSGGAIYGYTF	TGTGCCAGTACCGAAGGCTCAGGGGGCGCGATCTATGGCTACACCTTC	NA	TRBD1	TRBJ1-2	TRBV19
CASSVGTLINEKLFF	TGTGCCAGCAGTGTTGGGACACTTATTAATGAAAAACTGTTTTTT	NA	NA	TRBJ1-4	TRBV11-3
CASSPFRGGTEAFF	TGCGCCAGCAGCCCTTTTAGGGGAGGAACTGAAGCTTTCTTT	NA	NA	TRBJ1-1	TRBV1
CASTLRGTAYYGYTF	TGTGCCAGCACCCTAAGGGGGACAGCGTACTATGGCTACACCTTC	NA	TRBD1	TRBJ1-2	TRBV2
CASSIRGVGSPDWNTEAFF	TGTGCCAGTAGTATAAGGGGCGTAGGTAGCCCAGATTGGAACACTGAAGCTTTCTTT	NA	NA	TRBJ1-1	TRBV19
CASGQGAQETQYF	TGTGCCAGTGGACAGGGGGCCCAAGAGACCCAGTACTTC	NA	TRBD1	TRBJ2-5	TRBV28
CASSLDMGGETQYF	TGTGCCAGCAGCTTAGATATGGGAGGAGAGACCCAGTACTTC	NA	NA	TRBJ2-5	TRBV11-3
CASMGTSGRAGELFF	TGTGCCAGCATGGGGACTAGCGGGAGGGCCGGGGAGCTGTTTTTT	NA	TRBD2	TRBJ2-2	TRBV6-8